This passage covers 6 T cell receptor beta chains from one sample sequenced in a study of blood T cells in healthy people across ages. The authors ran a second PCR of about 7 to 11 cycles using a sample-barcoded 5' primer and a J-beta primer mix. Each CDR3 protein gets one entry after TCRdb re-called the 5' RACE reads with MiXCR. Of some 1 million distinct CDR3 sequences listed, more than 40% were seen once; the top ten hold 18%. Sequencing was performed on blood. These receptors all stem from a woman between 55 and 75 years old in good health.

Only a few counts were recorded for this clonotype. This chain joins TRBV15 and TRBJ2-7, with D maybe TRBD1 (7 bases). Germline CDR1 is LNHNV and CDR2 is YYDKDF (reference sequence). This CDR3 comprises 15 residues. V shed 2 bases and J shed 0 bases, with 11 bases lying between them. The CDR3, as DNA: TGTGCCACCAGCAGATCAGGGGGGAGCTCCTACGAGCAGTACTTC. Encoded protein: CATSRSGGSSYEQYF. The whole variable domain, remainder taken from reference TRBV15 and TRBJ2-7, is DAMVIQNPRYQVTQFGKPVTLSCSQTLNHNVMYWYQQKSSQAPKLLFHYYDKDFNNEADTPDNFQSRRPNTSFCFLDIRSPGLGDTAMYLCATSRSGGSSYEQYFGPGTRLTVT.

The V call is TRBV5-8, the J call TRBJ2-1; TRBD2 matches 9 bases. V dropped 4 bases and J dropped 6; count of bases not matched to a gene: 8. This CDR3 is 15 amino acids long. The germline CDR1 and CDR2 sequences are SGHTS and YDEGEE. CDR3 in DNA: TGTGCCAGCAGCCCCCGACTAGCGGCCCTCAATGAGCAGTTCTTC. Residues: CASSPRLAALNEQFF.

This clonotype showed up just a few times. This chain uses TRBV10-2 with TRBJ1-1, with D unresolved. Germline CDR1 is WSHSY and CDR2 is SAAADI. V lost 4 bases and J 4 bases, leaving 4 bases between the germline ends. The CDR3 is made up of 11 amino acids. The DNA for the CDR3 is TGCGCCAGCAGTGTTAGCACTGAAGCTTTCTTT. Translating gives CASSVSTEAFF.

The chain links TRBV3-1 to TRBJ1-1; D call uncertain. Germline lookup yields CDR1 LGHDT and CDR2 YNNKEL (reference sequence). The CDR3 has 14 amino acids. The V gene lost 0 bases and the J gene lost 0 bases, with 5 bases spanning the gap. This CDR3 is CASSQEAMNTEAFF. DNA for the CDR3: TGTGCCAGCAGCCAAGAGGCCATGAACACTGAAGCTTTCTTT.

The table lists this clonotype with a count of one. The rearrangement joins TRBV20-1 to TRBJ2-3; 7 bases are shared with TRBD2. Germline V CDR1 and CDR2: DFQATT, SNEGSKA (reference sequence). J was trimmed by 4 bases and V by 1 base; bases with no gene match: 5. The CDR3 contains 14 residues. The CDR3 loop is CSARGGSGADTQYF. Here the CDR3 DNA reads TGCAGTGCTAGAGGCGGGAGTGGCGCAGATACGCAGTATTTT.

CDR3 DNA sequence: TGTGCCAGCAGCCCTACAGGGGAAGGCAATCAGCCCCAGCATTTT. Amino acid sequence: CASSPTGEGNQPQHF. This chain joins TRBV27 and TRBJ1-5, with 7 bases that match TRBD1. Germline V gene data show CDR1 as MNHEY and CDR2 as SMNVEV (reference sequence). There are 15 residues in the CDR3. V lost 6 bases to trimming and J lost 2 bases; unmatched junction nucleotides: 7.